This is a list of T cell receptor beta chains from one sample in a study of T cell responses to AZD1222 COVID-19 vaccine. Data came from immunoSEQ multiplex PCR; TCRdb stores just in-frame clones and leaves some out. Here the sample spans some 31,000 clones, 93% being singletons. This specimen was peripheral blood, taken on day 0 of AZD1222 vaccination. The receptors shown here come from an adult in good health. Both conserved end residues are trimmed from each CDR3. The order of the fields is D gene, clone size, J gene, V gene, CDR3 protein. A D gene is named only where the DNA matches it firmly. Clone sizes are given selectively: once, few, many, or a class where the clone is expanded.

TRBD2 | NA | TRBJ2-2 | TRBV4-3 | ASSQDRTSGRVNTGELF
TRBD2 | NA | TRBJ2-1 | TRBV5-6 | ASTRRGESSYNEQF
NA | once | TRBJ2-3 | TRBV6-5 | ASLVNYRTDTQY
NA | once | TRBJ1-5 | TRBV2 | ASSPTDSLSNQPQH
NA | NA | TRBJ1-2 | TRBV9 | ASSVGGTFYGYT
TRBD2 | NA | TRBJ2-7 | TRBV19 | ASSPVAGGFYEQY
NA | medium-sized | TRBJ1-2 | TRBV23-1 | ASSQSLGDGYT
TRBD2 | NA | TRBJ2-3 | TRBV7-8 | ASSTGTSGNAQY
TRBD1 | NA | TRBJ1-5 | TRBV6-2/TRBV6-3 | ASSFGTGVGQPQH
NA | NA | TRBJ1-1 | TRBV12-3/TRBV12-4 | ASSPLWAEAF
TRBD2 | NA | TRBJ2-1 | TRBV5-6 | ASRGLAGTSYNEQF
NA | NA | TRBJ1-1 | TRBV6-2/TRBV6-3 | ASSYRGRAEAF
NA | NA | TRBJ1-5 | TRBV6-2/TRBV6-3 | ASSYTAYNQPQH
NA | NA | TRBJ1-1 | TRBV3-1/TRBV3-2 | ASSQDWGGTEAF
TRBD1 | NA | TRBJ1-5 | TRBV6-5 | AVGEARGRSQPQH
NA | NA | TRBJ1-3 | TRBV2 | ASSGGASSGNTIY
NA | NA | TRBJ2-7 | TRBV29-1 | SVRQASYEQY
NA | NA | TRBJ1-1 | TRBV28 | ASSFARGGTEAF
NA | NA | TRBJ2-2 | TRBV27 | ASSPSAGELF
NA | NA | TRBJ2-2 | TRBV6-1 | ASSEGGRGTGELF
NA | once | TRBJ1-6 | TRBV9 | ASSTGSSYNSPLH
TRBD2 | NA | TRBJ2-1 | TRBV11-3 | ASSLGVMASGRNEQF
NA | NA | TRBJ1-5 | TRBV7-9 | ASSPGGENQPQH
NA | NA | TRBJ1-2 | TRBV9 | ASSVSGQERYT
NA | NA | TRBJ1-1 | TRBV6-5 | ASSYSSMNTEAF
NA | NA | TRBJ2-2 | TRBV12-3/TRBV12-4 | ALALTAGELF
NA | NA | TRBJ2-3 | TRBV11-2 | ASSLVGGNLGTDTQY
TRBD1 | NA | TRBJ1-2 | TRBV5-6 | ASSLAEGQGYVGGYT
NA | NA | TRBJ1-2 | TRBV30 | AWSRGGTNYGYT
TRBD1 | NA | TRBJ2-7 | TRBV30 | AWSLGDSNEQY
NA | NA | TRBJ1-4 | TRBV5-1 | ASRGRGRDHEKLF
TRBD1 | few | TRBJ2-1 | TRBV30 | AWSVWTGDNEQF
NA | NA | TRBJ2-7 | TRBV11-2 | ASSLDPGRGYEQY
TRBD1 | NA | TRBJ1-3 | TRBV5-4 | ASSAPSRGRGGNTIY
TRBD2 | NA | TRBJ2-2 | TRBV18 | ASSPGSGGATGELF
NA | NA | TRBJ2-3 | TRBV6-5 | ASNGQRTDTQY
NA | NA | TRBJ2-1 | TRBV5-1 | ASSLLLASSFSGQF
NA | once | TRBJ1-6 | TRBV18 | ASSPGVAYNSPLH
NA | once | TRBJ2-2 | TRBV9 | ASSSGLRRDTGELF
NA | NA | TRBJ1-1 | TRBV6-5 | ASSYGKARNTEAF
NA | NA | TRBJ2-1 | TRBV28 | ASSRTYSSYNEQF
NA | once | TRBJ1-1 | TRBV5-1 | ASMRATGGNTEAF
NA | NA | TRBJ2-2 | TRBV30 | AWSGKGTGELF
NA | NA | TRBJ1-2 | TRBV5-4 | ASSRLVGGARGYT
TRBD1 | NA | TRBJ1-4 | TRBV12-3/TRBV12-4 | ASSLDRGKLF
NA | NA | TRBJ1-1 | TRBV27 | ASSKGTGWNTEAF
NA | NA | TRBJ1-2 | TRBV6-5 | ASRLRTTNGYT
NA | NA | TRBJ1-5 | TRBV3-1/TRBV3-2 | ASSLGQSNQPQH